These 8 T cell receptor beta chains share one sample of origin, sequenced in a study of T cells in localized non-small cell lung cancer. TCRdb's table, derived via immunoSEQ multiplex PCR, lists solely in-frame clones and lacks some. The profile shows around 34,000 clones, about 92% of them singletons. This sample comprised peripheral blood, obtained before any cancer treatment. Receptors were obtained from a female donor aged 60 or older with stage I lung adenocarcinoma.

As concerns this clone: The DNA is left out, because the CDR3 cannot be placed on it with certainty; the CDR3 is given as TCRdb lists it. This chain links TRBV9 with TRBJ2-7; the table calls TRBD2, which could not be checked here. The CDR3 spans 14 residues, counting both ends. CDR1 and CDR2 from the germline V gene are SGDLS and YYNGEE. The chain's CDR3 is CASSVDFRGYEQYF.

The chain uses TRBV2 and TRBJ2-1; D remains ambiguous. This CDR3 contains 12 residues. V dropped 4 bases and J dropped 6 bases, with 7 bases sitting between them. Germline V lookup: CDR1 SNHLY, CDR2 FYNNEI. CDR3 sequence reads: CASSATVNEQFF. The CDR3 DNA reads as TGTGCCAGCAGTGCGACCGTCAATGAGCAGTTCTTC.

The chain carries TRBV7-8 and TRBJ2-7; 9 bases fit TRBD2. The CDR3 runs to 14 residues. The V gene's germline CDR1 is SGHVS and CDR2 FQNEAQ. Losses at the gene ends were 3 bases for V and 6 bases for J; bases not matched to a gene: 6. CDR3: CASSFGSGSSEQYV. CDR3 bases: TGTGCCAGCAGCTTCGGTAGCGGGAGTAGCGAGCAGTACGTC.

The V and J genes are TRBV30 and TRBJ2-5, with D possibly TRBD1 on 6 matching bases. This CDR3 is built from 14 residues. V dropped 2 bases and J dropped 3 bases, with 13 bases sitting between them. CDR1 GTSNPN and CDR2 SVGIG come from the germline V gene (reference sequence). CDR3: CAWSRSPGEETQYF. The DNA for the CDR3 is TGTGCCTGGAGTCGATCACCAGGGGAAGAGACCCAGTACTTC.

The genes are TRBV11-3 and TRBJ2-2; 8 bases are a match to TRBD2. The trim removed 5 bases at V and 0 bases at J, leaving 5 bases unmatched. CDR1 is SGHNT, CDR2 YENEEA, per germline. The CDR3 totals 16 residues. The DNA of the CDR3 is TGTGCCAGCAGCCCGGGGGGGTTCGCGAACACCGGGGAGCTGTTTTTT. Translating gives CASSPGGFANTGELFF.

This chain joins TRBV7-9 and TRBJ1-1; D is possibly TRBD1 (6 bases). The CDR3 is 15 amino acids. V dropped 0 bases and J dropped 11 bases, with 19 bases sitting between them. Germline V CDR1 and CDR2: SEHNR, FQNEAQ (reference sequence). The CDR3: CASSLAGGLGRYAFF. CDR3 DNA: TGTGCCAGCAGCTTAGCGGGGGGGCTGGGTCGTTACGCTTTCTTT.

This chain connects TRBV28 to TRBJ1-2, with D unresolved. CDR3 size: 11 residues. The V end was cut by 8 bases, the J end by 2 bases, with 6 bases between. From germline, CDR1 is MDHEN and CDR2 SYDVKM. CDR3 bases: TGTGCCAGCGGACTGAACTATGGCTACACCTTC. This translates into CASGLNYGYTF.

This chain connects TRBV7-9 to TRBJ2-3, with unresolved D. The CDR3 spans 11 residues. The germline V and J ends were trimmed by 5 bases and 4 bases, with 4 bases remaining between them. Germline V gene lookup returns CDR1 SEHNR and CDR2 FQNEAQ (reference sequence). As DNA, the CDR3 is TGTGCCAGCAGCCTATCAGATACGCAGTATTTT. This codes for CASSLSDTQYF.